A few counts support the clone carrying this T cell receptor beta chain. What it binds is not known. The sample is drawn from a study of blood T cells in healthy people across ages. The study, taken as a whole, reports: With naive T cell percentage, TCR beta diversity showed a strong correlation.

This CDR3 spans 16 amino acids. Deletions cut 8 bases from V and 0 bases from J, with 15 bases between. Germline V gives CDR1 SGHRS, CDR2 YFSETQ. The authors ran a second PCR of about 6 to 11 cycles using a sample-barcoded 5' primer and a J-beta primer mix. Each of the cDNA molecules was tagged by a template-switch adaptor with 12 random nucleotides. TCRdb reprocessed the 5' RACE reads via MiXCR and lists one record per CDR3 protein. Among over 600,000 distinct CDR3 sequences, about 56% were seen once, and the ten largest hold roughly 24%. The V call is TRBV5-1, the J call TRBJ2-6; tentative D call: TRBD1 (6 bases). Input material: blood. This TCR was recovered from a man in his forties in good health. The CDR3 loop is CASGQNLLSGANVLTF. The CDR3 DNA reads TGCGCCAGTGGACAGAATCTACTCTCTGGGGCCAACGTCCTGACTTTC.